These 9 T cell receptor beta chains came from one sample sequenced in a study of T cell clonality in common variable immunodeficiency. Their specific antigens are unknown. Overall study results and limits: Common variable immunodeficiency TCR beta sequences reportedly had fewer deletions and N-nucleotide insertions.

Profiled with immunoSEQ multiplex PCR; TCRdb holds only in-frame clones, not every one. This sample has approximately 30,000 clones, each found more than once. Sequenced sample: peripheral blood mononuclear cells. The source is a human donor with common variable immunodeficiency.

Partial CDR3 DNA: TGTGCCTGGAGGCGCCGATCCAATGAG. As protein: CAWRRRSNE. The complete CDR3 sequence is CAWRRRSNEQFF. V gene TRBV30 combines with J gene TRBJ2-1; D gene unclear. The CDR3 end is not reached by the read, which stops 3 residues before it; the germline J gene fills it in. Germline V gives CDR1 GTSNPN, CDR2 SVGIG (reference sequence). The CDR3 spans 12 residues. V gave up 3 bases and J gave up 6 bases, with 9 bases separating them.

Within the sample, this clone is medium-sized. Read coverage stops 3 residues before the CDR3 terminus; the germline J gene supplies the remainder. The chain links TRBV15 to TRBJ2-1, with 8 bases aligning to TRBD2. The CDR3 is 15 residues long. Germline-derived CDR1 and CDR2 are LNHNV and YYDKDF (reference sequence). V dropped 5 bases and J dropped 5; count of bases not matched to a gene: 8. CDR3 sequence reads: CATSGSSGWDNEQFF. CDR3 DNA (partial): TGTGCCACCAGCGGATCTAGCGGGTGGGACAATGAG.

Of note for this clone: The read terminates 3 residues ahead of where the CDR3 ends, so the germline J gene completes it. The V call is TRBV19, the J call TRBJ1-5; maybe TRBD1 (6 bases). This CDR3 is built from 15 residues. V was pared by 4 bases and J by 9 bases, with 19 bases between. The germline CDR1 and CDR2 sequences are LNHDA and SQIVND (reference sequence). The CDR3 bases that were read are TGTGCCAGTAGTAGCCCCCACGGGACACCCAGGCCC. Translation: CASSSPHGTPRP. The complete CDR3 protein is CASSSPHGTPRPQHF.

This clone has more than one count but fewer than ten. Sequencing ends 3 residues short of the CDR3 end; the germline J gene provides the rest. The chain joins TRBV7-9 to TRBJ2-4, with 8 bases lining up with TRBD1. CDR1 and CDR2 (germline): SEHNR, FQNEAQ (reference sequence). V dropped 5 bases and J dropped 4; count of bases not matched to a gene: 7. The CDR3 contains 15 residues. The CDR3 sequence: CASSQGQGSKNIQYF. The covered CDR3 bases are TGTGCCAGCAGCCAAGGACAGGGATCAAAAAACATT.

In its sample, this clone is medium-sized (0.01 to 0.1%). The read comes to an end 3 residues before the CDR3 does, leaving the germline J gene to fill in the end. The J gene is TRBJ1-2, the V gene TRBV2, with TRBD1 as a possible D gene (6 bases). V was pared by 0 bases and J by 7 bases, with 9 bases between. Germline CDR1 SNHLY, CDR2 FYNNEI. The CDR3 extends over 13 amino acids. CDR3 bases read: TGTGCCAGCAGTGAAGCCTGGGGGCTTGGC. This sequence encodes CASSEAWGLG. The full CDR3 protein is CASSEAWGLGYTF.

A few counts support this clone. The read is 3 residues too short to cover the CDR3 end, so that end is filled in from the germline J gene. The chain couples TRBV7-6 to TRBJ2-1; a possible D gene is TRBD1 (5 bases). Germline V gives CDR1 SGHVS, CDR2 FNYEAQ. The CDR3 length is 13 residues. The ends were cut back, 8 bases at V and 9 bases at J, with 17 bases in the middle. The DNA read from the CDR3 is TGTGCCAGCTGTGGCGACCCAAGGGGTGAG. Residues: CASCGDPRGE. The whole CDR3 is CASCGDPRGEQFF.

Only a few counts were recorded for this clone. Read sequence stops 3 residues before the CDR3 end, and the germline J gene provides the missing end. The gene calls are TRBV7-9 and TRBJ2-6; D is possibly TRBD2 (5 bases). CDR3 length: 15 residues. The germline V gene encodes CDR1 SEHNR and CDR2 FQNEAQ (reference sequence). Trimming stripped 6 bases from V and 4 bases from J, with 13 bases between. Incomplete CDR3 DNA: TGTGCCAGCAGAAAGAAGGACTCGGGGGCCAACGTC. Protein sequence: CASRKKDSGANV. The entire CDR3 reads CASRKKDSGANVLTF.

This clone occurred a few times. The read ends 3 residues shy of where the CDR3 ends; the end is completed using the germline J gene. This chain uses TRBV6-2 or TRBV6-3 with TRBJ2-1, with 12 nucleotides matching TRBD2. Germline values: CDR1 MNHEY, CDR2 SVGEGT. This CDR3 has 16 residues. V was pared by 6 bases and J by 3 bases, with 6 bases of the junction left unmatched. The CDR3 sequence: CASSFGLAGSYNEQFF. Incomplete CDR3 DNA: TGTGCCAGCAGCTTCGGACTAGCGGGGAGCTACAATGAG.

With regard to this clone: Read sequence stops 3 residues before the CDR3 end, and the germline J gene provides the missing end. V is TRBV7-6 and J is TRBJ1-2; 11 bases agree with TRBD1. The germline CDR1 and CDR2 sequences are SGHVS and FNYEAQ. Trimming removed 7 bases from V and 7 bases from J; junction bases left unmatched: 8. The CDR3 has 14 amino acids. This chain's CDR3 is CASTVDRGLSGYTF. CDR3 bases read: TGTGCCAGCACCGTGGACAGGGGGCTGAGTGGC.